Many counts were recorded for the clone carrying this T cell receptor (beta chain). Antigen unknown. Two sampling time points were used, and about 5.9 milliliters of peripheral blood were drawn at each. This entry comes from a study of prognosis after radiotherapy for stage I lung cancer. About the research overall: Fourteen patients presented with newly diagnosed primary stage I lung tumors, and 4 or 5 carried oligometastatic NSCLC following surgical resection of the primary tumor. Progression was not significant in roughly 16 patients, whereas a few developed distant metastases (median around 7 months) after radiotherapy. Study-wide points: Lower post-radiation Shannon entropy was seen in patients who went on to develop distant metastases.

The study amplified the TCR beta CDR3 region from genomic DNA. This amplification was carried out by two rounds of multiplex PCR. With primers specific to each TRBV and TRBJ gene, the first-round PCR was performed. TCRdb reprocessed the multiplex PCR reads via MiXCR and lists one record per CDR3 protein. The sample carries roughly 15,000 distinct CDR3 sequences, less than 40% recorded once. The source of this sequence is a donor aged 50 or older with non-small cell lung cancer. This material consisted of PBMCs, taken before or after stereotactic body radiation therapy (not recorded which).

The chain's CDR3 is CASQPYSGGRPYEQYF. The CDR3 region has the DNA TGTGCCAGTCAACCTTATTCCGGCGGGAGGCCCTACGAGCAGTACTTC. This chain uses TRBV19 with TRBJ2-7; 8 bases are a match to TRBD2. J was trimmed by 2 bases and V by 8 bases; bases with no gene match: 14. Germline CDR1 and CDR2: LNHDA and SQIVND (reference sequence). This CDR3 region has 16 residues.